The 30 T cell receptor beta chains in this list originate from one sample, sequenced in a study of cytomegalovirus exposure and HLA in healthy donors. TCRdb's copy holds only in-frame clones and misses some; the assay was immunoSEQ multiplex PCR. The sample lists fewer than 150,000 clones, 70% to 90% occurring once. Input material: PBMCs. The receptors come from a man in his late teens or twenties in good health and CMV-seropositive.

This chain joins TRBV18 and TRBJ2-7; 9 nucleotides match TRBD1. Germline V gene data show CDR1 as KGHSH and CDR2 as LQKENI. V lost 3 bases and J lost 3; bases outside the gene matches: 6. CDR3 length: 15 amino acids. CDR3 DNA sequence: TGTGCCAGCTCACCCCGGGACAGGGCCAGCTACGAGCAGTACTTC. Residues: CASSPRDRASYEQYF.

The chain joins TRBV5-1 to TRBJ2-3; 11 bases are a match to TRBD2. V trimming: 5 bases; J trimming: 6 bases; junction bases outside the gene matches: 8. Germline V gene lookup returns CDR1 SGHRS and CDR2 YFSETQ. This CDR3 is 15 amino acids long. This chain's CDR3 is CASRILAGVGDTQYF. CDR3 nucleotides: TGCGCCAGCAGAATACTAGCGGGAGTGGGGGATACGCAGTATTTT.

The chain carries TRBV5-4 and TRBJ1-1; 9 nucleotides line up with TRBD1. The CDR3 length is 15 residues. The V gene end was trimmed by 4 bases and the J gene end by 3 bases; junction bases not matched to a gene: 7. Germline V gene data show CDR1 as SGHNT and CDR2 as YYREEE (reference sequence). Here the CDR3 reads CASSTTGGKYTEAFF. The CDR3 DNA follows: TGTGCCAGCAGCACTACAGGGGGCAAGTACACTGAAGCTTTCTTT. Full variable domain (missing parts from reference TRBV5-4 and TRBJ1-1): ETGVTQSPTHLIKTRGQQVTLRCSSQSGHNTVSWYQQALGQGPQFIFQYYREEENGRGNFPPRFSGLQFPNYSSELNVNALELDDSALYLCASSTTGGKYTEAFFGQGTRLTVV.

V is TRBV30 and J is TRBJ1-1; D call uncertain. V was shortened by 1 base and J by 7 bases, with 10 bases between the two germline ends. CDR1 and CDR2 from the germline V gene are GTSNPN and SVGIG (reference sequence). CDR3 length: 12 residues. The CDR3 spells CAWSAYSHEAFF. CDR3 nucleotides: TGTGCCTGGAGTGCGTACAGTCATGAAGCTTTCTTT.

The chain employs TRBV30 and TRBJ2-6, with TRBD2 identical over 11 bases. J gave up 1 base and V 8 bases, and 4 bases lay outside the gene matches. Germline assignment: CDR1 GTSNPN and CDR2 SVGIG (reference sequence). The CDR3 consists of 15 residues. The CDR3 region is CARSSGRSGANVLTF. The CDR3 DNA follows: TGTGCCCGCTCTAGCGGGAGGTCTGGGGCCAACGTCCTGACTTTC.

This sequence joins TRBV18 and TRBJ2-7; 7 positions agree with TRBD1. Losses at the gene ends were 2 bases for V and 0 bases for J; bases not matched to a gene: 1. The germline gives CDR1 KGHSH, CDR2 LQKENI. The CDR3 loop spans 14 amino acids. This CDR3 is CASSPGTVSYEQYF. The DNA for the CDR3 is TGTGCCAGCTCACCAGGGACAGTCTCCTACGAGCAGTACTTC.

The chain employs TRBV5-8 and TRBJ2-7; D not certain. Germline V gene lookup returns CDR1 SGHTS and CDR2 YDEGEE. Between the trimmed V and J ends, which lost 2 bases and 5 bases, there was a span of 17 bases. The CDR3 runs 15 residues. CDR3 residues: CASSLGGWLPHEQYF. The CDR3 bases are TGTGCCAGCAGCTTAGGCGGTTGGTTACCGCACGAGCAGTACTTC.

The CDR3 protein is CASSLRASGGNEQFF. As DNA, the CDR3 is TGTGCCAGCAGCTTGAGGGCTAGCGGGGGCAATGAGCAGTTCTTC. V is TRBV5-4 and J is TRBJ2-1, with 10 bases aligning to TRBD2. Germline V lookup: CDR1 SGHNT, CDR2 YYREEE (reference sequence). This CDR3 region has 15 residues. V trimming: 1 base; J trimming: 6 bases; junction bases outside the gene matches: 4. The full variable domain, its missing parts supplied by reference TRBV5-4 and TRBJ2-1, is ETGVTQSPTHLIKTRGQQVTLRCSSQSGHNTVSWYQQALGQGPQFIFQYYREEENGRGNFPPRFSGLQFPNYSSELNVNALELDDSALYLCASSLRASGGNEQFFGPGTRLTVL.

The chain carries TRBV4-1 and TRBJ2-5; 10 bases align to TRBD2. After removal of 4 bases from V and 5 bases from J, the junction contained 7 bases not matched to a gene. Germline V gene data show CDR1 as MGHRA and CDR2 as YSYEKL. The CDR3 is made up of 15 amino acids. CDR3 region: CASSRTLAGDETQYF. For the CDR3, the DNA is TGCGCCAGCAGCCGGACCCTAGCGGGAGACGAGACCCAGTACTTC.

This clone was detected a few times. The DNA for the CDR3 is TGTGCCAGCACTAGGGGATGCTCTTCTAGCAATCAGCCCCAGCATTTT. As protein: CASTRGCSSSNQPQHF. The chain employs TRBV27 and TRBJ1-5; possibly TRBD1 for D (5 bases). The germline V gene has CDR1 MNHEY and CDR2 SMNVEV (reference sequence). V was cut by 7 bases and J by 0 bases, with 16 bases left in between. There are 16 residues in the CDR3.

V usage is TRBV6-5 and J usage is TRBJ1-3; tentative D call: TRBD1 (5 bases). Per germline, CDR1 MNHEY and CDR2 SVGAGI. CDR3 size: 15 residues. V gave up 2 bases and J gave up 0 bases, with 8 bases separating them. CDR3 coding DNA: TGTGCCAGCAGTTACGGACACCTCTCTGGAAACACCATATATTTT. Its protein product is CASSYGHLSGNTIYF.

This sequence joins TRBV5-8 and TRBJ2-1, with 16 bases matching TRBD2. The CDR3 length is 15 residues. Germline CDR1 reads SGHTS; CDR2 reads YDEGEE. J lost 8 bases, V lost 2 bases, and 1 base had no gene match. CDR3 in amino acids: CASSLGTSGRDEQFF. In DNA, the CDR3 is TGTGCCAGCAGCTTAGGGACTAGCGGGAGGGATGAGCAGTTCTTC.

CDR3 region: CASKLIGELFF. The CDR3 DNA reads as TGCGCCAGCAAGCTTATCGGGGAGCTGTTTTTT. This chain links TRBV5-1 with TRBJ2-2; D unresolved. Germline-derived CDR1 and CDR2 are SGHRS and YFSETQ. The CDR3 loop spans 11 amino acids. V was trimmed by 6 bases and J by 7 bases, leaving 7 bases between them.

The chain joins TRBV11-2 to TRBJ2-3, with D perhaps matching TRBD2 (5 bases). Germline CDR1 SGHAT, CDR2 FQNNGV. The CDR3 has 15 amino acids. Trimming cost V 1 base and J 4 bases, with 12 bases left between them. The CDR3 DNA follows: TGTGCCAGCAGCTTAGTCGGCATGAGGGCAGATACGCAGTATTTT. Its protein is CASSLVGMRADTQYF.

This clone came up a few times. As DNA, the CDR3 is TGTGCCAGCAGCTCAGAGACAGGGAGCTCACCCCTCCACTTT. This gives the protein CASSSETGSSPLHF. The rearrangement links TRBV5-6 to TRBJ1-6; 7 bases are a match to TRBD1. The CDR3 loop spans 14 amino acids. V trimming: 3 bases; J trimming: 10 bases; junction bases outside the gene matches: 7. Germline V lookup: CDR1 SGHDT, CDR2 YYEEEE. Combining the CDR3 with reference TRBV5-6 and TRBJ1-6 gives the whole variable domain DAGVTQSPTHLIKTRGQQVTLRCSPKSGHDTVSWYQQALGQGPQFIFQYYEEEERQRGNFPDRFSGHQFPNYSSELNVNALLLGDSALYLCASSSETGSSPLHFGNGTRLTVT.

This rearrangement joins TRBV30 to TRBJ2-5; 7 nucleotides align to TRBD1. There are 15 residues in the CDR3. Germline lookup yields CDR1 GTSNPN and CDR2 SVGIG (reference sequence). Trimming took 3 bases from V and 0 from J; bases not matched to a gene: 7. The CDR3 spells CAWRGQFSYQETQYF. The CDR3 nucleotides read TGTGCCTGGAGGGGACAGTTTTCCTACCAAGAGACCCAGTACTTC. Full variable domain (remainder filled in from reference TRBV30 and TRBJ2-5): SQTIHQWPATLVQPVGSPLSLECTVEGTSNPNLYWYRQAAGRGLQLLFYSVGIGQISSEVPQNLSASRPQDRQFILSSKKLLLSDSGFYLCAWRGQFSYQETQYFGPGTRLLVL.

The gene calls are TRBV19 and TRBJ2-7, with 7 bases lining up with TRBD1. The CDR3 totals 15 residues. Germline V gene sequence: CDR1 LNHDA, CDR2 SQIVND (reference sequence). Trimming cost V 4 bases and J 3 bases; bases outside gene matches: 9. The CDR3: CASSKTGLKVYEQYF. As DNA, the CDR3 is TGTGCCAGTAGTAAGACAGGGTTAAAAGTCTACGAGCAGTACTTC.

This chain uses TRBV10-3 with TRBJ1-3; D gene uncertain. The CDR3 sequence is 13 residues long. Looked up from germline, CDR1 is ENHRY and CDR2 is SYGVKD. Trimming pared 11 bases from V and 1 base from J, leaving 12 bases between. The CDR3, as DNA: TGTGCCGCCAAGGGCGGGTCTGGAAACACCATATATTTT. It specifies CAAKGGSGNTIYF.

The V call is TRBV6-6, the J call TRBJ1-5; D not resolved. Germline loops: CDR1 MNHNY, CDR2 SVGAGI (reference sequence). The V and J ends lost 2 bases and 4 bases respectively, with 6 bases between them. CDR3 length equals 13 residues. The CDR3 nucleotides read TGTGCCAGCAGTTACGTGTCAAATCAGCCCCAGCATTTT. Translated, it gives CASSYVSNQPQHF.

V and J are TRBV10-3 and TRBJ2-7, with a possible D match to TRBD2 (6 bases). Per germline, CDR1 ENHRY and CDR2 SYGVKD. Trimming stripped 3 bases from V and 0 bases from J, with 9 bases between. The CDR3 sequence is 14 residues long. CDR3 DNA sequence: TGTGCCATCAGTGACCGGGACTCCTCCTACGAGCAGTACTTC. Its translation is CAISDRDSSYEQYF.

V is TRBV7-2 and J is TRBJ2-1, with D perhaps TRBD2 (6 bases). The germline gives CDR1 SGHTA, CDR2 FQGNSA. Trimming stripped 1 base from V and 8 bases from J, with 15 bases between. This CDR3 is built from 15 residues. The CDR3 spells CASSLEGGTWDEQFF. CDR3 sequence (DNA): TGTGCCAGCAGCTTAGAGGGCGGGACGTGGGATGAGCAGTTCTTC. Drawing the rest from reference TRBV7-2 and TRBJ2-1, the complete variable domain is GAGVSQSPSNKVTEKGKDVELRCDPISGHTALYWYRQSLGQGLEFLIYFQGNSAPDKSGLPSDRFSAERTGGSVSTLTIQRTQQEDSAVYLCASSLEGGTWDEQFFGPGTRLTVL.

V is TRBV5-1 and J is TRBJ1-3; TRBD1 agrees at 11 bases. Germline CDR1 SGHRS, CDR2 YFSETQ. The CDR3 length is 17 residues. J was trimmed by 4 bases and V by 4 bases; bases with no gene match: 10. CDR3 in amino acids: CASSSGQGATGGNTIYF. In nucleotides, the CDR3 is TGCGCCAGCAGCAGTGGACAGGGGGCAACGGGAGGAAACACCATATATTTT.

V is TRBV19 and J is TRBJ2-7, with D possibly TRBD1 on 6 matching bases. Trimming pared 1 base from V and 7 bases from J, leaving 11 bases between. The CDR3 loop spans 13 amino acids. Germline lookup yields CDR1 LNHDA and CDR2 SQIVND (reference sequence). The CDR3: CASSIGTVSEQYF. CDR3 bases: TGTGCCAGTAGTATAGGGACAGTTTCGGAGCAGTACTTC.

V is TRBV29-1 and J is TRBJ2-5; D possibly corresponds to TRBD1 (6 bases). Germline lookup yields CDR1 SQVTM and CDR2 ANQGSEA. This CDR3 is 13 amino acids long. The germline V and J ends were trimmed by 5 bases and 4 bases, with 14 bases remaining between them. In DNA form, the CDR3 reads TGCAGCGTTCCTAACAGGGCCCGAGAGACCCAGTACTTC. Amino acids: CSVPNRARETQYF. Full variable domain (outside the CDR3, taken from reference TRBV29-1 and TRBJ2-5): SAVISQKPSRDICQRGTSLTIQCQVDSQVTMMFWYRQQPGQSLTLIATANQGSEATYESGFVIDKFPISRPNLTFSTLTVSNMSPEDSSIYLCSVPNRARETQYFGPGTRLLVL.

The rearrangement joins TRBV29-1 to TRBJ2-1, with a weak D call TRBD2 (6 bases). The germline V and J ends were trimmed by 4 bases and 9 bases, with 10 bases remaining between them. CDR1 SQVTM and CDR2 ANQGSEA come from the germline V gene. The CDR3 loop spans 11 amino acids. The chain's CDR3 is CSVVGAGEQFF. CDR3 DNA sequence: TGCAGCGTTGTAGGAGCGGGTGAGCAGTTCTTC.

The rearrangement joins TRBV28 to TRBJ2-7, with 7 nucleotides matching TRBD2. Germline V gene lookup returns CDR1 MDHEN and CDR2 SYDVKM. The CDR3 is made up of 14 amino acids. Unmatched junction bases numbered 6, after V lost 7 bases and J lost 0 bases. CDR3 DNA sequence: TGTGCCAGCACGTGGGGGGAGGGCTCCTACGAGCAGTACTTC. Residues: CASTWGEGSYEQYF. Drawing the rest from reference TRBV28 and TRBJ2-7, the complete variable domain is DVKVTQSSRYLVKRTGEKVFLECVQDMDHENMFWYRQDPGLGLRLIYFSYDVKMKEKGDIPEGYSVSREKKERFSLILESASTNQTSMYLCASTWGEGSYEQYFGPGTRLTVT.

The chain's CDR3 is CASSQVGAGGSQPQHF. The CDR3 nucleotides are TGCGCCAGCAGCCAAGTAGGGGCAGGGGGCTCTCAGCCCCAGCATTTT. The V and J genes are TRBV4-1 and TRBJ1-5; 8 nucleotides agree with TRBD1. Looked up from germline, CDR1 is MGHRA and CDR2 is YSYEKL. The CDR3 extends over 16 amino acids. V lost 1 base to trimming and J lost 6 bases; unmatched junction nucleotides: 8.

V gene TRBV4-2 combines with J gene TRBJ2-1, with D tentatively TRBD2 (7 bases). Per the germline V gene, CDR1 is LGHNA and CDR2 is YNFKEQ. The V and J ends lost 1 base and 7 bases respectively, with 11 bases between them. There are 14 residues in the CDR3. The chain's CDR3 is CASSQGGGMNEQFF. In DNA form, the CDR3 reads TGTGCCAGCAGCCAAGGCGGGGGCATGAATGAGCAGTTCTTC.

About this clone itself: The sample contains more than one DNA sequence encoding this CDR3. V gene TRBV5-1 combines with J gene TRBJ1-3; D possibly corresponds to TRBD1 (5 bases). V lost 0 bases and J 4 bases, leaving 8 bases between the germline ends. This CDR3 is 14 amino acids long. The germline V gene has CDR1 SGHRS and CDR2 YFSETQ. CDR3: CASSLETGGNTIYF. DNA for the CDR3: TGCGCCAGCAGCTTGGAAACAGGCGGAAACACCATATATTTT.

The chain links TRBV6-1 to TRBJ2-5; D is perhaps TRBD1 (6 bases). Germline CDR1 reads MNHNS; CDR2 reads SASEGT. CDR3 length: 13 amino acids. Between the trimmed V and J ends, which lost 7 bases and 3 bases, there was a span of 12 bases. The DNA for the CDR3 is TGTGCCAGCAAATACAGGGCGAAAGAGACCCAGTACTTC. This translates into CASKYRAKETQYF.